Listed here are 20 T cell receptor beta chains from one sample, sequenced in a study of CD8+CD57+ T cells in acquired aplastic anemia. Genomic DNA, the template, was used for profiling of the TCR beta VDJ and CDR3. TCRdb re-called the reads through MiXCR, storing one row per CDR3 protein. The sample has about 180,000 distinct CDR3 sequences, roughly half seen once. The specimen sequenced was sorted CD4+, CD8+, or CD8+CD57+ T cells (not recorded which) from PBMCs. Receptors originate from a human donor in good health.

This clonotype occurred a few times. A much larger clone sits a single nucleotide away, making a read error possible. The J gene is TRBJ1-1, the V gene TRBV19, with 7 bases matching TRBD1. Germline V gene sequence: CDR1 LNHDA, CDR2 SQIVND (reference sequence). The CDR3 runs 13 residues. The CDR3 spells CASGDRPNTEVFF. The CDR3 nucleotides read TGTGCCAGTGGGGACAGACCGAACACTGAAGTTTTCTTT.

Worth noting for this clonotype: It may be a read error: a sequence one base away is much more abundant. The chain carries TRBV11-2 and TRBJ2-7; either TRBD1 or TRBD2 may fit D (5 bases each). V was trimmed by 0 bases and J by 10 bases, leaving 25 bases between them. The CDR3 contains 17 residues. Germline lookup yields CDR1 SGHAT and CDR2 FQNNGV. CDR3 region: CASSLEGAGVIQESQYF. The CDR3 coding sequence is TGTGCCAGCAGCTTAGAAGGGGCGGGTGTTATCCAAGAGAGCCAGTACTTC.

This chain links TRBV5-1 with TRBJ2-3; 11 positions match TRBD2. Trimming cost V 0 bases and J 3 bases; bases outside gene matches: 9. This CDR3 contains 18 residues. The V gene's germline CDR1 is SGHRS and CDR2 YFSETQ. This CDR3 reads CASSLARLAGGFTDTQYF. The DNA for the CDR3 is TGCGCCAGCAGCTTGGCCCGGCTAGCGGGAGGTTTTACAGATACGCAGTATTTT.

This clonotype showed up many times. The rearrangement links TRBV5-6 to TRBJ2-7, with TRBD2 matching 12 bases. V lost 4 bases and J lost 5; bases outside the gene matches: 7. The germline gives CDR1 SGHDT, CDR2 YYEEEE. This CDR3 comprises 15 residues. The CDR3 DNA is TGTGCCAGCAGCACTCGGACTAGCGGGATAGACGAGCAGTACTTC. Protein: CASSTRTSGIDEQYF.

This clonotype has a handful of counts. The V gene is TRBV18, the J gene TRBJ2-1; D possibly corresponds to TRBD2 (5 bases). The CDR3 is 13 amino acids. V was clipped by 2 bases and J by 10 bases, with 12 bases between them. The germline CDR1 and CDR2 sequences are KGHSH and LQKENI. The chain's CDR3 is CASSPKRTEEQFF. The CDR3 region has the DNA TGTGCCAGCTCACCAAAGCGGACTGAGGAGCAGTTCTTC.

This clonotype was recorded once. V usage is TRBV10-3 and J usage is TRBJ2-7; D not certain. Germline V lookup: CDR1 ENHRY, CDR2 SYGVKD. The CDR3 totals 13 residues. V was shortened by 5 bases and J by 2 bases, with 10 bases between the two germline ends. The CDR3 sequence: CAISLAQPYEQYF. CDR3 DNA: TGTGCCATCAGTCTCGCACAGCCCTACGAGCAGTACTTC.

The CDR3 protein is CATSDLHGPGTQYF. The DNA of the CDR3 is TGTGCCACCAGTGATCTACACGGCCCAGGGACCCAGTACTTC. This chain connects TRBV24-1 to TRBJ2-5; D unresolved. The germline gives CDR1 KGHDR, CDR2 SFDVKD. Trimming shortened V by 3 bases and J by 7 bases, and 14 bases separated the two germline ends. This CDR3 is built from 14 residues.

This clonotype was counted many times. This rearrangement joins TRBV11-2 to TRBJ1-1; D is ambiguous. Germline assignment: CDR1 SGHAT and CDR2 FQNNGV. The CDR3 totals 14 residues. V was trimmed by 4 bases and J by 4 bases, leaving 13 bases between them. The CDR3 is CASSSEGSFTEAFF. The CDR3 DNA sequence: TGTGCCAGCAGCTCCGAGGGATCGTTCACTGAAGCTTTCTTT.

Notes on this clonotype: This may stem from a read error, because a much larger clone lies one nucleotide away. This sequence joins TRBV4-3 and TRBJ2-1, with 11 bases identical to TRBD1. The CDR3 has 16 amino acids. Germline CDR1 LGHNA, CDR2 YSLEER. CDR3 DNA: TGCGCCAGCAGCCCGGAAGGGGACAGGGGGTACAATGAGCAGATCTTC. This sequence encodes CASSPEGDRGYNEQIF.

The table lists this clonotype with a few counts. This chain links TRBV27 with TRBJ1-5; D gene ambiguous. Trimming removed 3 bases at V and 0 bases at J, with 9 bases between. The CDR3 is 15 residues long. Germline V gene lookup returns CDR1 MNHEY and CDR2 SMNVEV (reference sequence). CDR3: CASSFKGLSNQPQHF. The CDR3 DNA reads as TGTGCCAGCAGTTTCAAGGGCCTTAGCAATCAGCCCCAGCATTTT.

This clonotype was seen at least ten times. J is TRBJ2-7 and V is TRBV11-1; TRBD1 matches at 7 bases. CDR3 length equals 16 residues. Trimming removed 1 base from V and 1 base from J; junction bases left unmatched: 7. In germline, CDR1 is SGHAT, CDR2 FQDESV (reference sequence). In nucleotides, the CDR3 is TGTGCCAGCAGCTTAGTATACAGGGGCGCATCCTACGAGCAGTACTTC. Amino acid sequence: CASSLVYRGASYEQYF.

This clonotype was seen many times. V gene TRBV19 combines with J gene TRBJ2-6; D unclear. Germline V lookup: CDR1 LNHDA, CDR2 SQIVND (reference sequence). CDR3 length: 14 amino acids. V lost 5 bases and J lost 1, with 6 bases in between. CDR3 amino acids: CASSAFSGANVLTF. DNA of the CDR3: TGTGCCAGTAGTGCCTTTTCTGGGGCCAACGTCCTGACTTTC. Complete variable domain (other parts from reference TRBV19 and TRBJ2-6): DGGITQSPKYLFRKEGQNVTLSCEQNLNHDAMYWYRQDPGQGLRLIYYSQIVNDFQKGDIAEGYSVSREKKESFPLTVTSAQKNPTAFYLCASSAFSGANVLTFGAGSRLTVL.

This chain connects TRBV10-3 to TRBJ2-1, with 12 bases identical to TRBD1. V was clipped by 2 bases and J by 7 bases; unmatched bases: 6. Per germline, CDR1 ENHRY and CDR2 SYGVKD. The CDR3 is 16 amino acids. The CDR3 spells CAISEPGQGARNEQFF. CDR3 DNA: TGTGCCATCAGTGAGCCGGGACAGGGGGCTAGGAATGAGCAGTTCTTC.

The chain recombines TRBV7-8 with TRBJ1-2; D gene unclear. Germline V gene sequence: CDR1 SGHVS, CDR2 FQNEAQ. The CDR3 totals 14 residues. Trimming took off 1 base at V and 8 bases at J, with 14 bases between the two ends. The CDR3 DNA reads TGTGCCAGCAGCTTAGATGGGAGGGATCGAGGCTACACCTTC. It yields the protein CASSLDGRDRGYTF.

This clonotype was recorded only once. Possible read error: a much larger clone is one base away. The chain joins TRBV5-4 to TRBJ2-3; TRBD2 matches at 14 bases. The CDR3 is 15 residues long. Germline values: CDR1 SGHNT, CDR2 YYREEE (reference sequence). The CDR3 coding sequence is TGTACCAGCAGCAGCGGGACTAGCGGGAGAGATACGCAGTATTTT. Its translation is CTSSSGTSGRDTQYF.

Comment on this clonotype: The junction departs from the called germline gene at one end, perhaps through a read error. V usage is TRBV7-2 and J usage is TRBJ1-5; perhaps TRBD1 as D (6 bases). Germline CDR1 is SGHTA and CDR2 is FQGNSA. The CDR3 spans 12 residues. CDR3 residues: CASTLGGEPQHF. CDR3 in DNA: TGTGCCAGCACCTTAGGGGGTGAGCCCCAGCATTTT.

This clonotype appeared once. The CDR3 nucleotides are TGTGCCAGTGGGACTAGCGGGATGTGGACCGGGGAGCTGTTTTTT. This translates into CASGTSGMWTGELFF. The chain links TRBV2 to TRBJ2-2, with TRBD2 matching 13 bases. The V and J ends lost 9 bases and 5 bases, in that order; junction bases with no gene match: 6. This CDR3 contains 15 residues. Germline CDR1 and CDR2: SNHLY and FYNNEI.

This sequence joins TRBV2 and TRBJ1-2; 8 bases map to TRBD1. This CDR3 region has 13 residues. V was pared by 3 bases and J by 6 bases, with 3 bases of the junction left unmatched. Germline V lookup: CDR1 SNHLY, CDR2 FYNNEI. The CDR3 sequence is CASSERTGNGYTF. The DNA for the CDR3 is TGTGCCAGCAGTGAGCGGACAGGGAATGGCTACACCTTC.

This clonotype was seen only a few times. The chain recombines TRBV28 with TRBJ2-5, with unresolved D. The length of the CDR3 is 13 residues. Germline CDR1 reads MDHEN; CDR2 reads SYDVKM. V shed 11 bases and J shed 7 bases, with 20 bases lying between them. The CDR3 is CAAGRAQTGTQYF. CDR3 bases: TGTGCCGCTGGTAGGGCTCAAACGGGGACCCAGTACTTC.

This clonotype showed up many times. The gene calls are TRBV20-1 and TRBJ2-1; a possible D gene is TRBD2 (6 bases). The germline CDR1 and CDR2 sequences are DFQATT and SNEGSKA (reference sequence). The CDR3 contains 15 residues. Trimming took off 3 bases at V and 2 bases at J, with 14 bases between the two ends. CDR3 amino acids: CSASEGLQAYNEQFF. The CDR3 region has the DNA TGCAGTGCTAGCGAGGGACTCCAGGCCTACAATGAGCAGTTCTTC.